The clone carrying this T cell receptor beta chain occurred once. Germline V gene lookup returns CDR1 MNHNS and CDR2 SASEGT. J was trimmed by 6 bases and V by 6 bases; bases with no gene match: 4. This CDR3 region has 13 residues. This table comes from immunoSEQ multiplex PCR, and its TCRdb copy is limited to in-frame clones, with some not included. The sample contains some 400 clones, approximately 80% of which appear only once. This record comes from a study of T cells and copy number aberrations in small-cell lung cancer. A grid approach was used to sample three regions from each formalin-fixed paraffin-embedded tumor block.

The V and J genes are TRBV6-1 and TRBJ1-5, with 8 bases identical to TRBD1. This TCR derives from a woman in her 70s with small cell lung cancer. Material for sequencing was tumor tissue. CDR3 coding DNA: TGTGCCAGCAGGACAGGGGAGGGTCAGCCCCAGCATTTT. It yields the protein CASRTGEGQPQHF.